This paragraph reports one TCR beta chain. Its antigen is unidentified. These data come from a study of response to subunit inactivated influenza vaccine. Study outcomes and limitations: Every seasonal influenza vaccination brings in few new T cells, the authors suggested.

TCRdb re-derived calls from the RT-PCR reads in MiXCR, one entry per CDR3 protein. The table lists about half a million distinct CDR3 sequences, less than 30% of them singletons. Trimming pared 2 bases from V and 2 bases from J, leaving 8 bases between. The germline V gene has CDR1 SGHRS and CDR2 YFSETQ. This CDR3 is built from 13 residues. V and J are TRBV5-1 and TRBJ2-7; no reliable D call. The TCR was taken from a man over 45 who received an inactivated influenza vaccine. The sequences come from CD4+ T cells sorted from PBMCs, collected roughly 5 days after vaccination. The CDR3 nucleotides read TGCGCCAGCAGCTTCGACGGTACCTACGAGCAGTACTTC. Its protein is CASSFDGTYEQYF.